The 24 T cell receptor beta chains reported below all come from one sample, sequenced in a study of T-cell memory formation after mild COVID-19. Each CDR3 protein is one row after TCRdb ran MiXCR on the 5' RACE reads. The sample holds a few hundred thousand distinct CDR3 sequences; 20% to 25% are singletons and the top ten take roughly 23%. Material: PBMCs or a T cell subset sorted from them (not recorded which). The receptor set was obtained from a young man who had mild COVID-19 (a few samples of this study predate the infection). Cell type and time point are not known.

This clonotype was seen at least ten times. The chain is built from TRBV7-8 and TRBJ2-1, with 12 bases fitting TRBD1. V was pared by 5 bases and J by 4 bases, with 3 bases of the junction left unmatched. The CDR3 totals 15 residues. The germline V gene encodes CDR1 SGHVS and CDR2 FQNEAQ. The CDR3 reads CASSRDRGQYNEQFF. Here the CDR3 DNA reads TGTGCCAGCAGCAGGGACAGGGGGCAGTACAATGAGCAGTTCTTC.

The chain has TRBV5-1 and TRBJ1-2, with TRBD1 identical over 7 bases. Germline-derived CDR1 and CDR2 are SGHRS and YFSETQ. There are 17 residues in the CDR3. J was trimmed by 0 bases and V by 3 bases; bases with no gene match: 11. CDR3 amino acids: CASSYTLGQTANYGYTF. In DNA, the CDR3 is TGCGCCAGCAGCTACACATTGGGACAGACGGCTAACTATGGCTACACCTTC.

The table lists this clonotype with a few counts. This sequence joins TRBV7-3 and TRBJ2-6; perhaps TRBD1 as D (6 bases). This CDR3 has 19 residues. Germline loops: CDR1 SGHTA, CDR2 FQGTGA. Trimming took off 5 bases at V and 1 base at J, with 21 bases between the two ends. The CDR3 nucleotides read TGTGCCAGCAGCCGCTTCAATCTACAGGGCTCGTCTGGGGCCAACGTCCTGACTTTC. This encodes CASSRFNLQGSSGANVLTF. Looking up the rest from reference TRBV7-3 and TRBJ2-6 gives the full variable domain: GAGVSQTPSNKVTEKGKYVELRCDPISGHTALYWYRQSLGQGPEFLIYFQGTGAADDSGLPNDRFFAVRPEGSVSTLKIQRTERGDSAVYLCASSRFNLQGSSGANVLTFGAGSRLTVL.

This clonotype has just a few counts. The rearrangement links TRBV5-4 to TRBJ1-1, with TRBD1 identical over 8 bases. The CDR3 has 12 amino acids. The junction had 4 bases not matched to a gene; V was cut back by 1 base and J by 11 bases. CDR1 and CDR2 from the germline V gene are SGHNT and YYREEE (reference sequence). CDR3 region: CASSLNRDRAFF. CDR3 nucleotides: TGTGCCAGCAGCTTGAACCGGGACAGGGCTTTCTTT. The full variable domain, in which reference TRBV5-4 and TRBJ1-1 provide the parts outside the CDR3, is ETGVTQSPTHLIKTRGQQVTLRCSSQSGHNTVSWYQQALGQGPQFIFQYYREEENGRGNFPPRFSGLQFPNYSSELNVNALELDDSALYLCASSLNRDRAFFGQGTRLTVV.

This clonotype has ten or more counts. CDR3 loop: CASSPTGKLVGNEQFF. The DNA for the CDR3 is TGCGCCAGCAGCCCGACAGGGAAGCTAGTAGGCAATGAGCAGTTCTTC. The chain joins TRBV5-1 to TRBJ2-1, with 7 bases matching TRBD1. The junction had 13 bases not matched to a gene; V was cut back by 4 bases and J by 6 bases. The CDR3 runs 16 residues. Germline CDR1 SGHRS, CDR2 YFSETQ.

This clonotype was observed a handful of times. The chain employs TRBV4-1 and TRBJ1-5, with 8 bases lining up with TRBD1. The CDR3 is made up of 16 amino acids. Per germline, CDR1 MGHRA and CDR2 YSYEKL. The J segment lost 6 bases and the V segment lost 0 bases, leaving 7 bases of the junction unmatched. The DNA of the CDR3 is TGCGCCAGCAGCCAAGAGGGCCAGGGGGCCGGTCAGCCCCAGCATTTT. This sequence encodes CASSQEGQGAGQPQHF.

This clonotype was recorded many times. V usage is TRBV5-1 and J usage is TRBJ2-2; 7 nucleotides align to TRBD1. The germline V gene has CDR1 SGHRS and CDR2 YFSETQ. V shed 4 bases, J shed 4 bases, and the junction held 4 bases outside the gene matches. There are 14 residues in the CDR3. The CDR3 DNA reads TGCGCCAGCAGCCTAGGGGGCGTCACCGGGGAGCTGTTTTTT. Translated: CASSLGGVTGELFF. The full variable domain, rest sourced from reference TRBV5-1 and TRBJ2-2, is KAGVTQTPRYLIKTRGQQVTLSCSPISGHRSVSWYQQTPGQGLQFLFEYFSETQRNKGNFPGRFSGRQFSNSRSEMNVSTLELGDSALYLCASSLGGVTGELFFGEGSRLTVL.

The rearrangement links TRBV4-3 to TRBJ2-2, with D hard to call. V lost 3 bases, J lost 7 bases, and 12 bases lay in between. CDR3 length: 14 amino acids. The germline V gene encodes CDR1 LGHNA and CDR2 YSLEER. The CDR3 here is CASSQARWDGELFF. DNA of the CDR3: TGCGCCAGCAGCCAGGCCCGGTGGGACGGGGAGCTGTTTTTT.

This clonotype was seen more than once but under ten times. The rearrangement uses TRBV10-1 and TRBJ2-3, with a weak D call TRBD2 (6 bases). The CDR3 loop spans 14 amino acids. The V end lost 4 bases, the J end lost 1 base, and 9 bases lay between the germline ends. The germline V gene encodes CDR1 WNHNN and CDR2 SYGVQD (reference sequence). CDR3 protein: CASSGQRGTDTQYF. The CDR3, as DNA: TGCGCCAGCAGTGGACAGCGGGGCACAGATACGCAGTATTTT.

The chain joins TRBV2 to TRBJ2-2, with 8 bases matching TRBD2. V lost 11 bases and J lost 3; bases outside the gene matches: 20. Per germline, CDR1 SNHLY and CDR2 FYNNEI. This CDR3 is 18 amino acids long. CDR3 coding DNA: TGTGCCGGAGACGGGAGGGGGGGCACCCATGGGGACACCGGGGAGCTGTTTTTT. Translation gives CAGDGRGGTHGDTGELFF.

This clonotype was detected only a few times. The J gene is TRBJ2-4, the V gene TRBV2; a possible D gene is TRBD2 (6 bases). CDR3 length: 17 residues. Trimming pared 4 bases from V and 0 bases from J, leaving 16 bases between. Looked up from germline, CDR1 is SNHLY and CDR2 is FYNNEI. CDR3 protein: CASSVSNGGLAKNIQYF. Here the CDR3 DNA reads TGTGCCAGCAGTGTGTCGAACGGGGGACTAGCCAAAAACATTCAGTACTTC.

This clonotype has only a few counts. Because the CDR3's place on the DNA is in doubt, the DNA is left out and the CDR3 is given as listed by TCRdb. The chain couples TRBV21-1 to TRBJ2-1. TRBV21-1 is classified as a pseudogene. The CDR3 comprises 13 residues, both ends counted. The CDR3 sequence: CASKKGYECEQFF.

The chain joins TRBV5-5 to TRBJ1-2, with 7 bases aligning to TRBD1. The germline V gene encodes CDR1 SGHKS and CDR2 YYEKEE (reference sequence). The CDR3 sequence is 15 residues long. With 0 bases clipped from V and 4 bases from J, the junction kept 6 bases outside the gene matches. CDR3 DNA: TGTGCCAGCAGCTTGGCCACAGGGGCGAGCTATGGCTACACCTTC. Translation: CASSLATGASYGYTF.

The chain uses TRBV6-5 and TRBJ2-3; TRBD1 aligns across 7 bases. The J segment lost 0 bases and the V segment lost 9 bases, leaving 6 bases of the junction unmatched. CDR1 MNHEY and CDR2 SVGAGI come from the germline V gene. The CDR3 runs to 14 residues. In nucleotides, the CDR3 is TGTGCCAGTAGGGACAGCACTAGCACAGATACGCAGTATTTT. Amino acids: CASRDSTSTDTQYF.

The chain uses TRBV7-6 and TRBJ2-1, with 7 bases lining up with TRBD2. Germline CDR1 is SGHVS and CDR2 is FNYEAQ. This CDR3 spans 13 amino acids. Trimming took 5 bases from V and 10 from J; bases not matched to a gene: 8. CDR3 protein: CASSPSAGQEQFF. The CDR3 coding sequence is TGTGCCAGCAGCCCCTCAGCGGGGCAGGAGCAGTTCTTC.

CDR3 sequence: CASSSDRGYVNEQFF. DNA of the CDR3: TGTGCCAGCAGCTCCGACAGGGGGTATGTCAATGAGCAGTTCTTC. This sequence joins TRBV11-3 and TRBJ2-1, with 9 bases lining up with TRBD1. This CDR3 is 15 amino acids long. Germline V gene sequence: CDR1 SGHNT, CDR2 YENEEA. V shed 4 bases, J shed 6 bases, and the junction held 7 bases outside the gene matches. Together with reference TRBV11-3 and TRBJ2-1, the CDR3 gives the full variable domain: EAGVVQSPRYKIIEKKQPVAFWCNPISGHNTLYWYLQNLGQGPELLIRYENEEAVDDSQLPKDRFSAERLKGVDSTLKIQPAELGDSAVYLCASSSDRGYVNEQFFGPGTRLTVL.

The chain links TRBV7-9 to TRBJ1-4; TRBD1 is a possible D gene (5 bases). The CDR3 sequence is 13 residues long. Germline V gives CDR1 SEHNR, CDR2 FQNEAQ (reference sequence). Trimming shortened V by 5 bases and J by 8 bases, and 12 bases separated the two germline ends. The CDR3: CASSPRGVEKLFF. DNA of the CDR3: TGTGCCAGCAGCCCCCGGGGGGTGGAAAAACTGTTTTTT.

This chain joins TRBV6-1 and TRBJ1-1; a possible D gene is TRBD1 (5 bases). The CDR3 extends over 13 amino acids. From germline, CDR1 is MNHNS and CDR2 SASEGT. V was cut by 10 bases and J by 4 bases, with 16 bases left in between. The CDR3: CATLGPGGTEAFF. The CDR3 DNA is TGTGCCACCCTCGGGCCCGGGGGCACTGAAGCTTTCTTT.

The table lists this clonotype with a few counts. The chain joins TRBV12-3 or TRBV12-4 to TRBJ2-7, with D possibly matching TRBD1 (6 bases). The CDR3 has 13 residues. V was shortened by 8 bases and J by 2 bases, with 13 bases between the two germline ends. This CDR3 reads CASGRDTTYEQYF. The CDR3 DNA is TGTGCCAGCGGAAGGGACACTACCTACGAGCAGTACTTC.

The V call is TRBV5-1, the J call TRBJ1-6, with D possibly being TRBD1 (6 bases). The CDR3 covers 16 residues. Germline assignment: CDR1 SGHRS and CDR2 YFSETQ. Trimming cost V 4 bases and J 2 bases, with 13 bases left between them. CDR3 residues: CASSLEEGAYNSPLHF. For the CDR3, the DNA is TGCGCCAGCAGCCTGGAGGAGGGGGCCTATAATTCACCCCTCCACTTT.

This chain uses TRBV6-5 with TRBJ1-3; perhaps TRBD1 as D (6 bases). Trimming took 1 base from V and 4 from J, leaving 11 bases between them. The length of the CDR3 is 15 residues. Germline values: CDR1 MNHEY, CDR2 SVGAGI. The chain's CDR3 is CASSYFQGRGNTIYF. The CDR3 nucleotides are TGTGCCAGCAGTTACTTCCAGGGGAGGGGAAACACCATATATTTT.

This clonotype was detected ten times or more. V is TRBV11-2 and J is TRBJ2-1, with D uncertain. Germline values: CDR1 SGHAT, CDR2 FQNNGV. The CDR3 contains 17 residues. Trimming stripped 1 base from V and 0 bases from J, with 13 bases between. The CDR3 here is CASSLVFVHSSYNEQFF. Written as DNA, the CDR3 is TGTGCCAGCAGCTTAGTTTTCGTTCACAGCTCCTACAATGAGCAGTTCTTC.

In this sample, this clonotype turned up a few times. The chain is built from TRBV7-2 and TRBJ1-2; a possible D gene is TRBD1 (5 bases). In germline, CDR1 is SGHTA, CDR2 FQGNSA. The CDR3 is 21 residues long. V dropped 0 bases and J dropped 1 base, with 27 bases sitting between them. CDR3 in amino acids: CASSLAPYSSSRAGRNYGYTF. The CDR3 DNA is TGTGCCAGCAGCTTAGCGCCATACAGCTCGAGTCGCGCGGGACGTAACTATGGCTACACCTTC.

The CDR3 region is CATSRDLIGSYGYTF. CDR3 coding DNA: TGTGCCACCAGCAGAGATCTAATAGGTTCCTATGGCTACACCTTC. The chain recombines TRBV15 with TRBJ1-2; D uncertain. V gave up 0 bases and J gave up 4 bases, with 12 bases separating them. Germline V gives CDR1 LNHNV, CDR2 YYDKDF (reference sequence). The CDR3 contains 15 residues. Together with reference TRBV15 and TRBJ1-2, the CDR3 gives the full variable domain: DAMVIQNPRYQVTQFGKPVTLSCSQTLNHNVMYWYQQKSSQAPKLLFHYYDKDFNNEADTPDNFQSRRPNTSFCFLDIRSPGLGDTAMYLCATSRDLIGSYGYTFGSGTRLTVV.